Below, 2 T cell receptor beta chains from the same sample are listed, as sequenced in a study of cytomegalovirus exposure and HLA in healthy donors. A multiplex PCR was run with 60 Vbeta primers and 13 Jbeta primers. Data came from immunoSEQ multiplex PCR; TCRdb stores just in-frame clones and leaves some out. The repertoire includes 120,000 or so clones, around 70% of them detected once, and 1.6% sits in the top ten. Sequenced: PBMCs. The source of these receptors is a man between 25 and 39 years old in good health and CMV-seropositive.

This clone was seen once. V is TRBV2 and J is TRBJ2-5, with 14 bases aligning to TRBD2. Germline V lookup: CDR1 SNHLY, CDR2 FYNNEI. This CDR3 spans 16 amino acids. J was trimmed by 1 base and V by 6 bases; bases with no gene match: 4. The CDR3 reads CASRRLAGGGQETQYF. The DNA for the CDR3 is TGTGCCAGCAGACGACTAGCGGGAGGGGGCCAAGAGACCCAGTACTTC. The whole variable domain, filled in from reference TRBV2 and TRBJ2-5, reads EPEVTQTPSHQVTQMGQEVILRCVPISNHLYFYWYRQILGQKVEFLVSFYNNEISEKSEIFDDQFSVERPDGSNFTLKIRSTKLEDSAMYFCASRRLAGGGQETQYFGPGTRLLVL.

Points on this clone: One junction end disagrees with the germline gene, perhaps due to a read error. J is TRBJ1-3 and V is TRBV5-1, with 8 positions matching TRBD1. Germline CDR1 and CDR2: SGHRS and YFSETQ. CDR3 length: 15 amino acids. The CDR3 DNA follows: TGCGCCAGCAGCATAGGACAGGGATCTGCAAACACCATATATTTT. It encodes CASSIGQGSANTIYF.